Presented here are 3 T cell receptor beta chains from one specimen sequenced in a study of metastatic and nonmetastatic thyroid tumors. TCRdb recomputed clones from the PCR reads via MiXCR. The data show 11,000 to 15,000 clones, 12% seen once. Thyroid surgery had not been preceded by any treatment in any patient. The specimen sequenced was blood. Every receptor here comes from a female donor with papillary thyroid cancer or a benign thyroid nodule (not recorded which). Some clones in this sample may be carry-over from other donors' samples.

Many counts were recorded for this clone. The CDR3 loop is CASSPRGTEYEQYF. Written as DNA, the CDR3 is TGCGCCAGCAGCCCCCGAGGGACAGAATACGAGCAGTACTTC. The rearrangement uses TRBV5-1 and TRBJ2-7; TRBD1 matches 7 bases. V trimming: 4 bases; J trimming: 4 bases; junction bases outside the gene matches: 8. CDR3 length equals 14 residues. The germline V gene has CDR1 SGHRS and CDR2 YFSETQ.

In this sample, this clone turned up many times. This chain joins TRBV5-4 and TRBJ2-1; D possibly uses TRBD1 or TRBD2 (6 bases each). CDR3 size: 17 residues. The germline V gene encodes CDR1 SGHNT and CDR2 YYREEE (reference sequence). The V gene lost 0 bases and the J gene lost 5 bases, with 18 bases spanning the gap. The CDR3 protein is CASSLAGWGALNNEQFF. In nucleotides, the CDR3 is TGTGCCAGCAGCTTGGCCGGATGGGGGGCCCTCAACAATGAGCAGTTCTTC.

This clone qualifies as medium-sized. The rearrangement uses TRBV6-1 and TRBJ2-5; D remains ambiguous. CDR3 length: 12 residues. Germline lookup yields CDR1 MNHNS and CDR2 SASEGT. Trimming removed 5 bases from V and 7 bases from J, with 11 bases in between. DNA of the CDR3: TGTGCCAGCAGTTTATCGGGTTGGACCCAGTACTTC. As protein: CASSLSGWTQYF.